This T cell receptor (beta chain) was identified in a study of shared clonotypes between healthy human individuals. V lost 4 bases and J lost 2; bases outside the gene matches: 4. There are 16 residues in the CDR3. Germline CDR1 SNHLY, CDR2 FYNNEI. Donors, healthy HIV-negative adults, lacked recent acute infections or vaccinations. Each sample came from a Caucasian adult donor living in Nashville, Tennessee. At the deep level, the assay was run. Each PCR replicate run on unsorted PBMC took in approximately 270 ng DNA, tens of thousands of T cell genomes. Clones were read by immunoSEQ multiplex PCR, and TCRdb kept only the in-frame ones, dropping some. The sample lists 550,000 to 600,000 clones; roughly 72% were seen once.

The origin of this receptor is a woman aged 35 to 49 in good health. Some clones in this sample may be carry-over from other donors' samples. The chain has TRBV2 and TRBJ2-3; TRBD2 matches 12 bases. The sequenced sample consisted of PBMCs. The CDR3 DNA sequence: TGTGCCAGCAGTGGAGGACTAGCGGGAAACACAGATACGCAGTATTTT. It is translated as CASSGGLAGNTDTQYF. Full variable domain (rest looked up from reference TRBV2 and TRBJ2-3): EPEVTQTPSHQVTQMGQEVILRCVPISNHLYFYWYRQILGQKVEFLVSFYNNEISEKSEIFDDQFSVERPDGSNFTLKIRSTKLEDSAMYFCASSGGLAGNTDTQYFGPGTRLTVL.